The 30 T cell receptor beta chains in this list originate from one sample, sequenced in a study of identical twins. TCRdb fed the 5' RACE reads into MiXCR, producing one record per CDR3 protein. The sample gives about 190,000 distinct CDR3 sequences, 15% to 20% of which show up once; 35% to 45% is in the top ten. These data were also filed under a second study, of T cells expressing NK-cell markers.

Material: CD8+ T cells sorted from blood. All receptors derive from a woman aged 18-29 years in good health.

This clonotype was picked up one time. This chain connects TRBV11-2 to TRBJ2-5; 7 bases are shared with TRBD2. V dropped 8 bases and J dropped 2; count of bases not matched to a gene: 20. CDR3 length: 18 residues. The germline gives CDR1 SGHAT, CDR2 FQNNGV. The CDR3 DNA reads as TGTGCCAGCTGGGCTTCTGGGGGGGGAGGGCCAATGCAAGAGACCCAGTACTTC. Its protein product is CASWASGGGGPMQETQYF.

This chain joins TRBV11-2 and TRBJ2-5; D may be TRBD2 (6 bases). Germline CDR1 and CDR2: SGHAT and FQNNGV. The CDR3 is 14 residues long. Trimming left V 7 bases short and J 4 bases short, with 16 bases between. The CDR3 spells CASIALGGGETQYF. DNA of the CDR3: TGTGCCAGCATCGCTTTGGGGGGAGGAGAGACCCAGTACTTC.

Details on this clonotype: Its ends do not fully match the called genes, so a read error is possible. The genes are TRBV28 and TRBJ2-2; TRBD1 aligns across 8 bases. The CDR3 has 17 residues. The germline gives CDR1 MDHEN, CDR2 SYDVKM. The CDR3 coding sequence is TGTGCCAGCAGCCTTTACTTCAGGGGGCCGAAGACCGGGGAGCTGTTTTTT. As protein: CASSLYFRGPKTGELFF.

CDR3 nucleotides: TGCAGCGTTGAAGCAGGGGGAGGGGTCACAGATACGCAGTATTTT. This gives the protein CSVEAGGGVTDTQYF. This chain links TRBV29-1 with TRBJ2-3, with D tentatively TRBD1 or TRBD2 (7 bases each). Germline V gives CDR1 SQVTM, CDR2 ANQGSEA. The CDR3 contains 15 residues. V lost 1 base and J 2 bases, leaving 13 bases between the germline ends.

V and J are TRBV6-1 and TRBJ1-6; unclear D gene. Looked up from germline, CDR1 is MNHNS and CDR2 is SASEGT. V gave up 3 bases and J gave up 7 bases, with 13 bases separating them. The CDR3 contains 15 residues. CDR3 sequence: CASSDKQFGNSPLHF. In DNA form, the CDR3 reads TGTGCCAGCAGTGATAAACAGTTTGGCAATTCACCCCTCCACTTT.

Only a few counts were recorded for this clonotype. This chain connects TRBV9 to TRBJ2-1, with D possibly being TRBD2 (5 bases). The V end lost 0 bases, the J end lost 0 bases, and 10 bases lay between the germline ends. The CDR3 is 16 residues long. Germline V lookup: CDR1 SGDLS, CDR2 YYNGEE. The CDR3, as DNA: TGTGCCAGCAGCGTAGGGGAGAGCCACTCCTACAATGAGCAGTTCTTC. Translation gives CASSVGESHSYNEQFF.

The J gene is TRBJ2-7, the V gene TRBV7-8, with TRBD2 identical over 12 bases. The V segment lost 3 bases and the J segment 5 bases; nucleotides outside the gene matches: 2. This CDR3 contains 14 residues. Germline-derived CDR1 and CDR2 are SGHVS and FQNEAQ. The DNA of the CDR3 is TGTGCCAGCAGCTTGACTAGCGGGAGTAACGAGCAGTACTTC. Protein product: CASSLTSGSNEQYF.

This clonotype was counted a few times. The chain has TRBV7-8 and TRBJ2-1, with D perhaps matching TRBD1 or TRBD2 (5 bases each). From germline, CDR1 is SGHVS and CDR2 FQNEAQ. The CDR3 sequence is 15 residues long. Trimming took 5 bases from V and 4 from J, leaving 15 bases between them. CDR3 DNA: TGTGCCAGCAGCGAGAGGGACCCCGGGTACAATGAGCAGTTCTTC. It translates to CASSERDPGYNEQFF. Full variable domain (remainder filled in from reference TRBV7-8 and TRBJ2-1): GAGVSQSPRYKVAKRGQDVALRCDPISGHVSLFWYQQALGQGPEFLTYFQNEAQLDKSGLPSDRFFAERPEGSVSTLKIQRTQQEDSAVYLCASSERDPGYNEQFFGPGTRLTVL.

This rearrangement joins TRBV27 to TRBJ2-5; possibly TRBD1 or TRBD2 for D (5 bases each). The germline CDR1 and CDR2 sequences are MNHEY and SMNVEV (reference sequence). V was pared by 3 bases and J by 4 bases, with 12 bases between. The CDR3 has 14 amino acids. The DNA of the CDR3 is TGTGCCAGCAGTTTGACGTCGGGACCAGAGACCCAGTACTTC. This gives the protein CASSLTSGPETQYF.

Only a few counts were recorded for this clonotype. CDR3 amino acids: CASSFSLYTDTQYF. CDR3 DNA sequence: TGTGCCAGCAGCTTCAGCCTATACACAGATACGCAGTATTTT. The chain has TRBV7-8 and TRBJ2-3; D unclear. The CDR3 extends over 14 amino acids. V was pared by 3 bases and J by 2 bases, with 9 bases between. Germline assignment: CDR1 SGHVS and CDR2 FQNEAQ.

This chain uses TRBV9 with TRBJ2-1; 11 bases are a match to TRBD2. This CDR3 has 17 residues. CDR1 SGDLS and CDR2 YYNGEE come from the germline V gene. Trimming at V came to 4 bases and at J to 1 base, leaving 7 bases not matched to a gene. CDR3 sequence: CASSYQSSGGSYNEQFF. The CDR3 nucleotides are TGTGCCAGCAGCTACCAATCTAGCGGGGGGTCCTACAATGAGCAGTTCTTC.

Only a few counts were recorded for this clonotype. The gene calls are TRBV14 and TRBJ1-1, with D possibly TRBD1 on 5 matching bases. The V gene lost 5 bases and the J gene lost 2 bases, with 6 bases spanning the gap. This CDR3 comprises 12 residues. In germline, CDR1 is SGHDN, CDR2 FVKESK. CDR3 sequence reads: CASSTGNTEAFF. CDR3 nucleotides: TGTGCCAGCAGCACAGGAAACACTGAAGCTTTCTTT.

This clonotype was found a few times. The V gene is TRBV7-2, the J gene TRBJ2-5, with D possibly TRBD2 on 6 matching bases. CDR3 length equals 16 residues. CDR1 SGHTA and CDR2 FQGNSA come from the germline V gene. Trimming took 3 bases from V and 2 from J, leaving 16 bases between them. DNA of the CDR3: TGTGCCAGCAGCTTGGGGGGAGGCCGGTTTCAAGAGACCCAGTACTTC. Encoded protein: CASSLGGGRFQETQYF. The variable domain in full, with the rest retrieved from reference TRBV7-2 and TRBJ2-5, is GAGVSQSPSNKVTEKGKDVELRCDPISGHTALYWYRQSLGQGLEFLIYFQGNSAPDKSGLPSDRFSAERTGGSVSTLTIQRTQQEDSAVYLCASSLGGGRFQETQYFGPGTRLLVL.

The chain is built from TRBV9 and TRBJ2-1, with 10 bases aligning to TRBD2. This CDR3 has 17 amino acids. Per the germline V gene, CDR1 is SGDLS and CDR2 is YYNGEE. J lost 9 bases, V lost 4 bases, and 16 bases had no gene match. The CDR3 region is CASSSRTSGVPTTEQFF. The CDR3 bases are TGTGCCAGCAGCTCACGGACTAGCGGCGTACCTACAACTGAGCAGTTCTTC.

In its sample, this clonotype was seen a few times. The rearrangement joins TRBV19 to TRBJ2-1; a weak D match, TRBD1 (6 bases). V shed 2 bases and J shed 6 bases, with 11 bases lying between them. Germline V CDR1 and CDR2: LNHDA, SQIVND (reference sequence). This CDR3 spans 14 amino acids. The CDR3 here is CASSISRRGNEQFF. CDR3 sequence (DNA): TGTGCCAGTAGTATAAGCCGCAGGGGCAATGAGCAGTTCTTC.

The chain uses TRBV11-3 and TRBJ2-1; 7 bases match TRBD1. Per the germline V gene, CDR1 is SGHNT and CDR2 is YENEEA. This CDR3 comprises 12 residues. V was pared by 7 bases and J by 9 bases, with 6 bases of the junction left unmatched. CDR3 sequence: CASKTGLGEQFF. The CDR3 bases are TGTGCCAGCAAGACAGGGCTGGGTGAGCAGTTCTTC.

The chain carries TRBV7-9 and TRBJ2-4; 7 nucleotides align to TRBD1. Germline assignment: CDR1 SEHNR and CDR2 FQNEAQ (reference sequence). V was pared by 5 bases and J by 1 base, with 5 bases of the junction left unmatched. The CDR3 has 15 amino acids. The CDR3 region has the DNA TGTGCCAGCAGCCCGGGACAGACGGCCAAAAACATTCAGTACTTC. The encoded protein is CASSPGQTAKNIQYF.

Concerning this clonotype itself: Relative to the germline gene, one junction end is altered; a read error may explain this. V gene TRBV6-2 or TRBV6-3 combines with J gene TRBJ2-3; the D is unclear. This CDR3 spans 12 amino acids. Per germline, CDR1 MNHEY and CDR2 SVGEGT. CDR3 sequence reads: CTSMFPADTQYF. CDR3 nucleotides: TGTACCAGCATGTTTCCCGCTGATACGCAGTATTTT.

The rearrangement joins TRBV27 to TRBJ2-3; 8 bases line up with TRBD2. Looked up from germline, CDR1 is MNHEY and CDR2 is SMNVEV (reference sequence). CDR3 length: 16 amino acids. V was clipped by 1 base and J by 4 bases; unmatched bases: 7. In DNA form, the CDR3 reads TGTGCCAGCAGTTTATTTTTCGGGCGGGGGGCAGATACGCAGTATTTT. Translated, it gives CASSLFFGRGADTQYF.

This clonotype has more than one count but fewer than ten. The V gene is TRBV27, the J gene TRBJ2-1, with 10 bases lining up with TRBD1. With 3 bases clipped from V and 7 bases from J, the junction kept 9 bases outside the gene matches. The CDR3 sequence is 16 residues long. Germline assignment: CDR1 MNHEY and CDR2 SMNVEV (reference sequence). CDR3 coding DNA: TGTGCCAGCAGTTTTTCCGGGACAGGGGCAAGGAATGAGCAGTTCTTC. Protein sequence: CASSFSGTGARNEQFF.

A few counts support this clonotype. The chain employs TRBV12-3 or TRBV12-4 and TRBJ1-5; tentatively, D is TRBD1 (5 bases). The CDR3 has 15 amino acids. V lost 7 bases, J lost 0 bases, and 13 bases lay in between. This CDR3 is CASTPGDFSNQPQHF. For the CDR3, the DNA is TGTGCCAGCACACCGGGGGATTTTAGCAATCAGCCCCAGCATTTT.

The chain recombines TRBV2 with TRBJ2-7; TRBD1 is a possible D gene (8 bases). This CDR3 comprises 15 residues. CDR1 and CDR2 (germline): SNHLY, FYNNEI. With 6 bases removed from V and 0 bases from J, the gap between germline ends came to 15 bases. In nucleotides, the CDR3 is TGTGCCAGCAGCCAGGACAGGGACTACTCCTACGAGCAGTACTTC. This codes for CASSQDRDYSYEQYF.

This clonotype was observed a handful of times. V usage is TRBV12-3 or TRBV12-4 and J usage is TRBJ2-1, with TRBD2 identical over 7 bases. V trimming: 2 bases; J trimming: 0 bases; junction bases outside the gene matches: 16. The CDR3 loop spans 20 amino acids. The CDR3 sequence: CASSLRDWGGDYYSYNEQFF. In DNA, the CDR3 is TGTGCCAGCAGTTTAAGGGACTGGGGGGGGGATTACTACTCCTACAATGAGCAGTTCTTC.

In its sample, this clonotype was seen a few times. The chain couples TRBV20-1 to TRBJ2-7; D unclear. V dropped 0 bases and J dropped 5 bases, with 11 bases sitting between them. The germline V gene encodes CDR1 DFQATT and CDR2 SNEGSKA (reference sequence). The CDR3 has 13 residues. The CDR3: CSARDRADHEQYF. CDR3 DNA: TGCAGTGCTAGAGATCGGGCGGATCACGAGCAGTACTTC.

CDR3: CSVVYTEAFF. The CDR3 nucleotides are TGCAGCGTTGTTTACACTGAAGCTTTCTTT. V and J are TRBV29-1 and TRBJ1-1; D gene unclear. Germline V gene data show CDR1 as SQVTM and CDR2 as ANQGSEA. The CDR3 extends over 10 amino acids. Trimming pared 4 bases from V and 3 bases from J, leaving 3 bases between.

This clonotype was recorded a few times. CDR3 sequence (DNA): TGCGCCAGCAGCGGGGGGATTACCCTCGGGGAGCTGTTTTTT. Amino acid sequence: CASSGGITLGELFF. The chain is built from TRBV4-3 and TRBJ2-2, with D possibly being TRBD2 (6 bases). The CDR3 extends over 14 amino acids. The ends were cut back, 5 bases at V and 7 bases at J, with 14 bases in the middle. The germline gives CDR1 LGHNA, CDR2 YSLEER.

This clonotype appeared a few times. The genes are TRBV3-1 and TRBJ2-2; a weak D match, TRBD2 (5 bases). Per the germline V gene, CDR1 is LGHDT and CDR2 is YNNKEL (reference sequence). The V end lost 4 bases, the J end lost 6 bases, and 15 bases lay between the germline ends. The CDR3 length is 15 residues. The CDR3 here is CASSLGVGSPGELFF. In nucleotides, the CDR3 is TGTGCCAGCAGCCTCGGGGTGGGGAGCCCCGGGGAGCTGTTTTTT. Variable domain in full (rest from reference TRBV3-1 and TRBJ2-2): DTAVSQTPKYLVTQMGNDKSIKCEQNLGHDTMYWYKQDSKKFLKIMFSYNNKELIINETVPNRFSPKSPDKAHLNLHINSLELGDSAVYFCASSLGVGSPGELFFGEGSRLTVL.

The chain's CDR3 is CASRPGLAGGPDTQYF. The CDR3 DNA reads TGTGCCAGCAGACCGGGACTAGCGGGAGGGCCAGATACGCAGTATTTT. The rearrangement joins TRBV7-9 to TRBJ2-3, with 16 positions matching TRBD2. Per germline, CDR1 SEHNR and CDR2 FQNEAQ (reference sequence). The J segment lost 4 bases and the V segment lost 6 bases, leaving 4 bases of the junction unmatched. The CDR3 is made up of 16 amino acids. The entire variable domain, with the rest obtained from reference TRBV7-9 and TRBJ2-3, is as follows: DTGVSQNPRHKITKRGQNVTFRCDPISEHNRLYWYRQTLGQGPEFLTYFQNEAQLEKSRLLSDRFSAERPKGSFSTLEIQRTEQGDSAMYLCASRPGLAGGPDTQYFGPGTRLTVL.

This clonotype was detected a few times. CDR3 loop: CASSPRDGGYTF. The CDR3 nucleotides are TGTGCCAGCAGTCCCCGAGACGGCGGCTACACCTTC. This chain connects TRBV27 to TRBJ1-2; no clear D gene. The V gene's germline CDR1 is MNHEY and CDR2 SMNVEV (reference sequence). The CDR3 consists of 12 residues. V lost 5 bases and J lost 8, with 12 bases in between.

This clonotype was counted between two and nine times. This chain uses TRBV18 with TRBJ1-1; 10 nucleotides align to TRBD1. Germline V CDR1 and CDR2: KGHSH, LQKENI. Unmatched junction bases numbered 3, after V lost 6 bases and J lost 8 bases. The CDR3 is made up of 12 amino acids. The CDR3 reads CASSGQGREAFF. CDR3 coding DNA: TGTGCCAGCTCGGGACAGGGGCGAGAAGCTTTCTTT.